This T cell receptor (beta chain) is from a study of T cell changes during pregnancy in multiple sclerosis. The CDR3 has 14 residues. V lost 9 bases, J lost 4 bases, and 9 bases stayed unmatched. Germline V gene lookup returns CDR1 SGHRS and CDR2 YFSETQ. The method was immunoSEQ multiplex PCR; TCRdb's version includes in-frame clones alone and lacks a portion of them. The table includes 90,000 to 100,000 clones, approximately 92% detected once. Material: peripheral blood, obtained in the first trimester of pregnancy. The clonotype comes from a female donor with multiple sclerosis, enrolled in a pregnancy study. The chain combines TRBV5-1 with TRBJ2-1; TRBD2 aligns across 8 bases. The CDR3 here is CATSTSGGYNEQFF. DNA for the CDR3: TGCGCCACATCCACTAGCGGAGGTTACAATGAGCAGTTCTTC.